The present T cell receptor beta chain was sequenced within a study of glioma-infiltrating T cells after dendritic cell vaccination. Some clones are missing from TCRdb's copy, which holds only in-frame ones; the method was immunoSEQ multiplex PCR. Of 40,000 to 60,000 clones in the sample, 85% to 90% were seen once. The V segment lost 4 bases and the J segment 9 bases; nucleotides outside the gene matches: 9. The germline V gene has CDR1 LGHNA and CDR2 YSLEER. The CDR3 sequence is 15 residues long. The sequences come from blood, collected before dendritic cell vaccination. V gene TRBV4-3 combines with J gene TRBJ1-6; 7 bases map to TRBD1. This TCR came from a human donor with glioblastoma. The CDR3 is CASSPTRQGISPLHF. The CDR3 bases are TGCGCCAGCAGCCCAACCCGACAGGGTATTTCACCCCTCCACTTT.